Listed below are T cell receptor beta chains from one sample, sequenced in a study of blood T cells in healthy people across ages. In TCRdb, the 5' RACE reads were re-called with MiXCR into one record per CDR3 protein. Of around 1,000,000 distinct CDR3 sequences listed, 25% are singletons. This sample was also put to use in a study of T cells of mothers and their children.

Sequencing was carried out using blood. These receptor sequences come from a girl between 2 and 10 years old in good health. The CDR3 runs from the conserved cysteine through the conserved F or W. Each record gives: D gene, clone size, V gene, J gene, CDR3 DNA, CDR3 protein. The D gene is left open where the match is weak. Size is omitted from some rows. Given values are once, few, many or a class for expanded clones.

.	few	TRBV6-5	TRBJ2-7	TGTGCCAGCAGTTACTCCAGGTGGGGCGAGCAGTACTTC	CASSYSRWGEQYF
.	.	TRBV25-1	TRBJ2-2	TGTGCCAGCAGTGAATATGTCCCAGGTCGGGCCGGGGAGCTGTTTTTT	CASSEYVPGRAGELFF
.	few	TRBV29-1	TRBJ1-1	TGCAGCGTCCTGGGGCGTTTGAACACTGAAGCTTTCTTT	CSVLGRLNTEAFF
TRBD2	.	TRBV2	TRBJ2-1	TGTGCCAGCAGTTTACTAGCGGGGGGGCCTGAGCATTTCTTC	CASSLLAGGPEHFF
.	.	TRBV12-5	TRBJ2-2	TGTGCTAGTGGTCCGCAGGAGGCCGGGGAGCTGTTTTTT	CASGPQEAGELFF
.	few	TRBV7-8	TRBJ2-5	TGTGCCAGCAGCTTAGAGTACGGGTTAGAGGCCCAGTACTTC	CASSLEYGLEAQYF
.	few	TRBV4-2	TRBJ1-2	TGTGCCAGCAGCCCGGACGGACTATTCTATGGCTACACCTTC	CASSPDGLFYGYTF
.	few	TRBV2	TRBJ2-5	TGTGCCAGCAGTGCTGGGTATGGCGGTGAGACCCAGTACTTC	CASSAGYGGETQYF
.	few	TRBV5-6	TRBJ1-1	TGTGCCAGCAGCTTTTGGGGTACAGGGGAAGCTTTCTTT	CASSFWGTGEAFF
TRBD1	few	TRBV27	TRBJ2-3	TGTGCCACCAGGGGGTCATCCACAGATACGCAGTATTTT	CATRGSSTDTQYF
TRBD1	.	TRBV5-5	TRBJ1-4	TGTGCCAGCAGCTTGGGCGCCCCGGGACAGGAAAAACTGTTTTTT	CASSLGAPGQEKLFF
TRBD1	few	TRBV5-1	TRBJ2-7	TGCGCCAGCGGACTAGGGCCGGGACAGGGAACCTACGAGCAGTACTTC	CASGLGPGQGTYEQYF
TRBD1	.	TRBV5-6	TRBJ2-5	TGTGCCAGCAGCTTGTTGTGGACAGGGGAAGAGACCCAGTACTTC	CASSLLWTGEETQYF
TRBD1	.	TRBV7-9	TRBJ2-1	TGTGCCAGCAGCTCGGCCGGCGGAGGCAGGGGGAATGAGCAGTTCTTC	CASSSAGGGRGNEQFF
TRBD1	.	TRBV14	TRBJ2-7	TGTGCCAGCAGCCAAGCCGGGACAGGGGAGCAGTACTTC	CASSQAGTGEQYF
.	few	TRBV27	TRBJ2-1	TGTGCCAGCAGTACCTGGAGCTCCTACAATGAGCAGTTCTTC	CASSTWSSYNEQFF
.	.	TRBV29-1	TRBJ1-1	TGCAGCGTTACAGACGCTTTCTTT	CSVTDAFF
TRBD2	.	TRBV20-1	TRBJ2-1	TGCAGTGCTAGTAACGGACTAGCGGGGTGGAATGAGCAGTTCTTC	CSASNGLAGWNEQFF
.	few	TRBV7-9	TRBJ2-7	TGTGCCAGCAGCATCCACAGGGACGAGCAGTACTTC	CASSIHRDEQYF
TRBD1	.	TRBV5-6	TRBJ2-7	TGTGCCAGCAGCGCCGCCGGGACAGGAGACCCGGAGCAGTACTTC	CASSAAGTGDPEQYF
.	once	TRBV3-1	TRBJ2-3	TGTGCCAGCAGCCAAGGGGACCGAGGGGCCGATACGCAGTATTTT	CASSQGDRGADTQYF
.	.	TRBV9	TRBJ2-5	TGTGCCAGCAGCGTAGAAGAAGGACTGGGGTTGGGGGAGACCCAGTACTTC	CASSVEEGLGLGETQYF
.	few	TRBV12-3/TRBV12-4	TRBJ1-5	TGTGCCAGCGGCGTAACAGGAAACAATCAGCCCCAGCATTTT	CASGVTGNNQPQHF
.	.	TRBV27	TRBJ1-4	TGTGCCAGCAGTCCCCTCTCGACAAGGAGGAATGAAAAACTGTTTTTT	CASSPLSTRRNEKLFF
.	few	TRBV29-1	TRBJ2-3	TGCAGCCTTCAGGGGCAAACCACAGATACGCAGTATTTT	CSLQGQTTDTQYF
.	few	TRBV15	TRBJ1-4	TGTGCCACCAGCCCGGATTGGACGGACGCTAATGAAAAACTGTTTTTT	CATSPDWTDANEKLFF
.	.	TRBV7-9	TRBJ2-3	TGTGCCAGCAGCTCCCCAACTGACTTTGCCCTCACGGGGACGCAGTATTTT	CASSSPTDFALTGTQYF
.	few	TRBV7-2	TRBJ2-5	TGTGCCAGCAGCTTAGAGGAAGGACTCCATCTGCCCCAGTACTTC	CASSLEEGLHLPQYF
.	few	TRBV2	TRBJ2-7	TGTGCCAGTGGAGAAACACCCTCCTACGAGCAGTACTTC	CASGETPSYEQYF
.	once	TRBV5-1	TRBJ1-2	TGCGCCAGCAGCAATTACGGCGGACTCTACACCTTC	CASSNYGGLYTF
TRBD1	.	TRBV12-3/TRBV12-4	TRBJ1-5	TGTGCCAGCAGTTTGAGTCAGGGGGGGTCGGGCAATCAGCCCCAGCATTTT	CASSLSQGGSGNQPQHF
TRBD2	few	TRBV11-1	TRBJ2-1	TGTGCCAGCAGCACCTATGTGGGACTAGCGGACCCGAGCTCCTACAATGAGCAGTTCTTC	CASSTYVGLADPSSYNEQFF
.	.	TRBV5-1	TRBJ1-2	TGCGCCAGCAGCCAGGGGAGCAGTACCCTATCTGGCATATATGGCTACACCTTC	CASSQGSSTLSGIYGYTF
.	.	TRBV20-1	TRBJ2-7	TGCAGTGCTAGATCGGACCTCACCTACGAGCAGTACTTC	CSARSDLTYEQYF
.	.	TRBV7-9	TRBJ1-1	TGTGCCAGCGGCCAACCCCCCGGGGGAGCTTTCTTT	CASGQPPGGAFF
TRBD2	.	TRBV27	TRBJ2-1	TGTGCCAGCAGTCCGGCGACTAGCGGATCTGAGGATGAGCAGTTCTTC	CASSPATSGSEDEQFF
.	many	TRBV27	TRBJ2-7	TGTGCCAGCACTGAGGGAAACGAGCAGTACTTC	CASTEGNEQYF
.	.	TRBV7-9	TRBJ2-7	TGTGCCAGCAGTCCCGAGGGGGGTGTCACCGAGCAGTACTTC	CASSPEGGVTEQYF
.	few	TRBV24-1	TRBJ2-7	TGTGCCACCAGTGATTTGGCTGACGAGCAGTACTTC	CATSDLADEQYF
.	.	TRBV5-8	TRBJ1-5	TGTGCCAGCAGCATCCTCACCCCCCATCAGCCCCAGCATTTT	CASSILTPHQPQHF